This is a list of T cell receptor beta chains from one sample in a study of CD8 T cells in ankylosing spondylitis. TCRdb processed the 5' RACE reads anew with MiXCR; each CDR3 protein has one entry. The profile covers about 240,000 distinct CDR3 sequences, with roughly a quarter appearing a single time and more than 0.6% taken by the ten largest. Sequencing input: blood, either unsorted or a sorted T cell fraction (not recorded which). These receptors were collected from a male donor with ankylosing spondylitis or in good health (not recorded which). Each CDR3 is given with its conserved first and last residue. Fields, in order: J gene, V gene, D gene, clone size, CDR3 protein, CDR3 DNA. The D gene is left open where the match is weak. The size of a clone is reported for some rows only, either as once, few or many, or as a class for expanded clones.

j_gene: TRBJ2-2; v_gene: TRBV7-2; d_gene: .; abundance: many; CDR3aa: CASSLGGWTGELFF; CDR3nt: TGTGCCAGCAGCTTAGGGGGCTGGACCGGGGAGCTGTTTTTT
j_gene: TRBJ2-7; v_gene: TRBV11-2; d_gene: .; abundance: many; CDR3aa: CASSLADGPYEQYF; CDR3nt: TGTGCCAGCAGCTTAGCTGACGGCCCCTACGAGCAGTACTTC
j_gene: TRBJ1-2; v_gene: TRBV20-1; d_gene: TRBD1; abundance: .; CDR3aa: CSARDRGLRNGYTF; CDR3nt: TGCAGTGCTAGGGACAGGGGGTTGAGGAATGGCTACACCTTC
j_gene: TRBJ1-2; v_gene: TRBV6-6; d_gene: .; abundance: many; CDR3aa: CASRFAANYGYTF; CDR3nt: TGTGCCAGCAGATTTGCGGCTAACTATGGCTACACCTTC
j_gene: TRBJ2-5; v_gene: TRBV20-1; d_gene: TRBD2; abundance: many; CDR3aa: CSARDLAGGSETQYF; CDR3nt: TGCAGTGCTAGAGATCTAGCGGGGGGCAGCGAGACCCAGTACTTC
j_gene: TRBJ2-7; v_gene: TRBV6-1; d_gene: .; abundance: .; CDR3aa: CASSTNRVVYEQYF; CDR3nt: TGTGCCAGCAGTACCAACAGGGTTGTCTACGAGCAGTACTTC
j_gene: TRBJ2-3; v_gene: TRBV12-3/TRBV12-4; d_gene: TRBD1; abundance: few; CDR3aa: CASRMTGVGSTQYF; CDR3nt: TGTGCCAGCAGGATGACAGGGGTGGGTTCAACGCAGTATTTT
j_gene: TRBJ2-7; v_gene: TRBV29-1; d_gene: TRBD1; abundance: many; CDR3aa: CSVTPGQGYEQYF; CDR3nt: TGCAGCGTTACCCCGGGACAGGGCTACGAGCAGTACTTC
j_gene: TRBJ2-2; v_gene: TRBV20-1; d_gene: .; abundance: once; CDR3aa: CSAMGGETGELFF; CDR3nt: TGCAGTGCTATGGGCGGGGAGACCGGGGAGCTGTTTTTT
j_gene: TRBJ1-3; v_gene: TRBV11-2; d_gene: .; abundance: many; CDR3aa: CASSLPGGNTIYF; CDR3nt: TGTGCCAGCAGCTTGCCAGGGGGAAACACCATATATTTT
j_gene: TRBJ2-1; v_gene: TRBV6-2/TRBV6-3; d_gene: .; abundance: few; CDR3aa: CASRGLHSYNEQFF; CDR3nt: TGTGCCAGCAGGGGACTTCACTCCTACAATGAGCAGTTCTTC
j_gene: TRBJ2-7; v_gene: TRBV4-1; d_gene: TRBD1; abundance: many; CDR3aa: CASRDRGTYEQYF; CDR3nt: TGCGCCAGCAGGGACAGGGGAACCTACGAGCAGTACTTC
j_gene: TRBJ2-7; v_gene: TRBV10-3; d_gene: .; abundance: .; CDR3aa: CAISKPRANSYEQYF; CDR3nt: TGTGCCATCAGTAAACCCAGGGCTAACTCCTACGAGCAGTACTTC
j_gene: TRBJ2-1; v_gene: TRBV25-1; d_gene: TRBD1; abundance: few; CDR3aa: CASSEEGAGYNEQFF; CDR3nt: TGTGCCAGCAGTGAAGAGGGGGCGGGCTACAATGAGCAGTTCTTC
j_gene: TRBJ2-3; v_gene: TRBV29-1; d_gene: .; abundance: few; CDR3aa: CSTSDLSTDTQYF; CDR3nt: TGCAGCACCTCGGACCTGAGCACAGATACGCAGTATTTT
j_gene: TRBJ1-1; v_gene: TRBV10-3; d_gene: .; abundance: few; CDR3aa: CAISKDADTEAFF; CDR3nt: TGTGCCATCAGTAAAGACGCGGACACTGAAGCTTTCTTT
j_gene: TRBJ2-7; v_gene: TRBV20-1; d_gene: .; abundance: few; CDR3aa: CSARRTTLYEQYF; CDR3nt: TGCAGTGCTAGAAGGACAACGCTCTACGAGCAGTACTTC
j_gene: TRBJ2-6; v_gene: TRBV20-1; d_gene: .; abundance: many; CDR3aa: CSAADRSGANVLTF; CDR3nt: TGCAGTGCTGCCGACAGATCTGGGGCCAACGTCCTGACTTTC
j_gene: TRBJ2-7; v_gene: TRBV20-1; d_gene: TRBD2; abundance: few; CDR3aa: CSAREAGGREQYF; CDR3nt: TGCAGTGCTAGAGAAGCGGGGGGAAGGGAGCAGTACTTC
j_gene: TRBJ2-7; v_gene: TRBV7-3; d_gene: .; abundance: once; CDR3aa: CASSVVKSYEQYF; CDR3nt: TGTGCCAGCAGCGTCGTTAAGTCCTACGAGCAGTACTTC